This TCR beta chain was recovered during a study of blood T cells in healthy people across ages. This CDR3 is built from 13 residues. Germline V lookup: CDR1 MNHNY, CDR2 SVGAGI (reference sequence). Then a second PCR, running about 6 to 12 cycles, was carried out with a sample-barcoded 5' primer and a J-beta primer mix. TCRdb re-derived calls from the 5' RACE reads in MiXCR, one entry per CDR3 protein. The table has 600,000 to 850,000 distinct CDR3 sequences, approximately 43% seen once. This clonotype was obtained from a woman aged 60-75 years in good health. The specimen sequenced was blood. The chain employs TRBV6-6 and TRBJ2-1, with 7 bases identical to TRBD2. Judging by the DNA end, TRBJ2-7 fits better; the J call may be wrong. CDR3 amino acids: CASSYWDYNEQYF. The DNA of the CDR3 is TGTGCCAGCAGTTATTGGGACTACAATGAGCAGTACTTC.